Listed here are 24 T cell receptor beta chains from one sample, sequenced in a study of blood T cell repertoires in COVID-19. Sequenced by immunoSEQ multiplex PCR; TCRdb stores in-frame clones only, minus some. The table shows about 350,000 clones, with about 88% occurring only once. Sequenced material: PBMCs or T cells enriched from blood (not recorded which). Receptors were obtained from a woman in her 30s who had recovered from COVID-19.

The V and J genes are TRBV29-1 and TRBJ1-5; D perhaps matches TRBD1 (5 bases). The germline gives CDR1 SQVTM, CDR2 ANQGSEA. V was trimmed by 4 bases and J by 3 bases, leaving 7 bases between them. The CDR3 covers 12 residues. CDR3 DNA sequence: TGCAGCGTTGGGGGCCACAATCAGCCCCAGCATTTT. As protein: CSVGGHNQPQHF.

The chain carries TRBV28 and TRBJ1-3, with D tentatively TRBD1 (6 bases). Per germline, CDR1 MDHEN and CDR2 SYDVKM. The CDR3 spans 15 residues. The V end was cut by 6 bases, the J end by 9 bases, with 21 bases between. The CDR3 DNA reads TGTGCCAGCAGCCGACGGGACCACCGAGGGGGCACCATATATTTT. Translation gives CASSRRDHRGGTIYF.

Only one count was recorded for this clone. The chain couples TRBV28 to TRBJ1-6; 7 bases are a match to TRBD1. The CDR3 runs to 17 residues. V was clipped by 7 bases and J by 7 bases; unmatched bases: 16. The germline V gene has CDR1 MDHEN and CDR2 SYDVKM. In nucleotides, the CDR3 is TGTGCCAGCAAACCGACAGGGAACGGTCCTGCCAATTCACCCCTCCACTTT. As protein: CASKPTGNGPANSPLHF.

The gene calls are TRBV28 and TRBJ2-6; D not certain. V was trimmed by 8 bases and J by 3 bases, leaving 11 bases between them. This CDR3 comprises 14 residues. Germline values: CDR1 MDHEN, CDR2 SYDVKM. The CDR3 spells CASARVFGANVLTF. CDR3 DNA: TGTGCCAGCGCTCGGGTCTTTGGGGCCAACGTCCTGACTTTC.

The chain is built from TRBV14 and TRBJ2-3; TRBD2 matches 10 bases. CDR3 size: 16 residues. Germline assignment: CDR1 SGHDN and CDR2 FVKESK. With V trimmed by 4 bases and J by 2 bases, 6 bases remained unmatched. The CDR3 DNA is TGTGCCAGCAGCCCCGGACTAGCGGAAATCACAGATACGCAGTATTTT. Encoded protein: CASSPGLAEITDTQYF.

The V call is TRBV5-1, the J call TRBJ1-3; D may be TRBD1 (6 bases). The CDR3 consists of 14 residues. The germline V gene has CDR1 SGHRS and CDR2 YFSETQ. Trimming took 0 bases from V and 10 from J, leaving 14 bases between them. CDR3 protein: CASSLGTAQTTIYF. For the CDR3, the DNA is TGCGCCAGCAGCTTGGGGACAGCACAAACAACCATATATTTT.

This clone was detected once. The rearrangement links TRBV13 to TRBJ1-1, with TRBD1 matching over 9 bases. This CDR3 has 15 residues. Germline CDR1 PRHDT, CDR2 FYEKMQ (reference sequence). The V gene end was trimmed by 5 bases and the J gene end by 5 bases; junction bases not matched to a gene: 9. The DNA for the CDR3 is TGTGCCAGCAGCCGGAGGACAGGGGTGGGTACTGAAGCTTTCTTT. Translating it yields CASSRRTGVGTEAFF.

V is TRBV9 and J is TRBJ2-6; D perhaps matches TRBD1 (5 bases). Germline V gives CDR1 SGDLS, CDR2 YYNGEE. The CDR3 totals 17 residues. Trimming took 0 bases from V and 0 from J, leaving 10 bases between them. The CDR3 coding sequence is TGTGCCAGCAGCGTAGCTGGACATAACTCTGGGGCCAACGTCCTGACTTTC. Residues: CASSVAGHNSGANVLTF.

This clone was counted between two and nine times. The CDR3 bases are TGTGCCAGCAGCCCGAGGACAGGCAACTATGGCTACACCTTC. This gives the protein CASSPRTGNYGYTF. The chain recombines TRBV5-6 with TRBJ1-2; 7 nucleotides agree with TRBD1. There are 14 residues in the CDR3. The trim removed 4 bases at V and 2 bases at J, leaving 5 bases unmatched. Germline V gives CDR1 SGHDT, CDR2 YYEEEE. Drawing the rest from reference TRBV5-6 and TRBJ1-2, the complete variable domain is DAGVTQSPTHLIKTRGQQVTLRCSPKSGHDTVSWYQQALGQGPQFIFQYYEEEERQRGNFPDRFSGHQFPNYSSELNVNALLLGDSALYLCASSPRTGNYGYTFGSGTRLTVV.

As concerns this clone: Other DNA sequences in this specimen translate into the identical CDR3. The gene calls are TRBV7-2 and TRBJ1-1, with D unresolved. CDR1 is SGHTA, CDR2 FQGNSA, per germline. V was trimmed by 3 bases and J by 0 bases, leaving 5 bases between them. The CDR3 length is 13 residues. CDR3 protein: CASSFSVNTEAFF. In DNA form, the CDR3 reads TGTGCCAGCAGCTTCTCGGTGAACACTGAAGCTTTCTTT.

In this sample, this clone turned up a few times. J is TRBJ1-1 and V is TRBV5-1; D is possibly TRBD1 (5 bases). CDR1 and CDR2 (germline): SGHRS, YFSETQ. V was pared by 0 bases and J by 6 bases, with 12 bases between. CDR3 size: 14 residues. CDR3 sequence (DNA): TGCGCCAGCAGCTTGGCCCAGGGAAGAGCTGAAGCTTTCTTT. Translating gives CASSLAQGRAEAFF.

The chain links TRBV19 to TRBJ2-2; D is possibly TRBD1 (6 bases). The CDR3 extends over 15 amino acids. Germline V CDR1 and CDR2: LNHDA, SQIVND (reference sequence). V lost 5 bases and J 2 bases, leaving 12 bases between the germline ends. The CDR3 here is CASSFLTGNTGELFF. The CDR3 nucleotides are TGTGCCAGTAGTTTCCTGACAGGTAACACCGGGGAGCTGTTTTTT.

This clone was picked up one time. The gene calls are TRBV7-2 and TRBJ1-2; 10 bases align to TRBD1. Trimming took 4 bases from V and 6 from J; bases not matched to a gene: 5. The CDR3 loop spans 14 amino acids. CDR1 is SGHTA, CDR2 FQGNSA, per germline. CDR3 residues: CASSSDRGMNGYTF. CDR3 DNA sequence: TGTGCCAGCAGCTCGGACAGGGGGATGAATGGCTACACCTTC.

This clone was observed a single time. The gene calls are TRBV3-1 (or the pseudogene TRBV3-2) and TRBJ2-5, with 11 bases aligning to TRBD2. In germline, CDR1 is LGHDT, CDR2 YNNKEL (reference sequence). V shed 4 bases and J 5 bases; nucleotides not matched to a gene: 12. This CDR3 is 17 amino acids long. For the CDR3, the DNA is TGTGCCAGCAGCCCCGGTGATAGCGGGGGGGCCCGGGAGACCCAGTACTTC. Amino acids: CASSPGDSGGARETQYF.

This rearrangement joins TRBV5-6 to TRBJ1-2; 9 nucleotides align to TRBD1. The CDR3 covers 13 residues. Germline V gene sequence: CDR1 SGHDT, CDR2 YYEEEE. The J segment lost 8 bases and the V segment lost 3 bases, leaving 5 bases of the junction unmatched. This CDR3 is CASSSRTGEGYTF. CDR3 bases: TGTGCCAGCAGCTCAAGGACAGGGGAAGGCTACACCTTC.

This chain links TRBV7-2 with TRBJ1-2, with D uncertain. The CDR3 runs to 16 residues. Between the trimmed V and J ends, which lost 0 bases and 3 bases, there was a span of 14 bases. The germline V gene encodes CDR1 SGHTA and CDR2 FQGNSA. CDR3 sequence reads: CASSLAFRGRDYGYTF. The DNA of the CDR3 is TGTGCCAGCAGCTTAGCCTTCCGAGGGCGCGACTATGGCTACACCTTC.

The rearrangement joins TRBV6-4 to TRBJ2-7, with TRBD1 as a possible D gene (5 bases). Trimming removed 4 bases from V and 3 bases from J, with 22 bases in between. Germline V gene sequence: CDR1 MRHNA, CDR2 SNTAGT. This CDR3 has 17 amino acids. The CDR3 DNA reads TGTGCCAGCAGTGTCACCCTCCCGAGAGCCCAGGGCTACGAGCAGTACTTC. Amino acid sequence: CASSVTLPRAQGYEQYF.

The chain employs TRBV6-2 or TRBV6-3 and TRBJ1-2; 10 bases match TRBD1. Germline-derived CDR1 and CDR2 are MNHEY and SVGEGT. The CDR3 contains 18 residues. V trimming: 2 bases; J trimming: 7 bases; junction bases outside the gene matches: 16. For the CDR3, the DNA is TGTGCCAGCAGTTACCTACCCGGACAGGGGGAAGGAAGAGGTGGCTACACCTTC. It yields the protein CASSYLPGQGEGRGGYTF.

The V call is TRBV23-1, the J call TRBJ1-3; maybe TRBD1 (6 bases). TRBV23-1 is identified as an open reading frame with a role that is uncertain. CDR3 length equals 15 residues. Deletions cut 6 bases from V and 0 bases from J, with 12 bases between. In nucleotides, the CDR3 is TGCGCCAGCAGACCAGGGGAGAGCTCTGGAAACACCATATATTTT. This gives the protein CASRPGESSGNTIYF.

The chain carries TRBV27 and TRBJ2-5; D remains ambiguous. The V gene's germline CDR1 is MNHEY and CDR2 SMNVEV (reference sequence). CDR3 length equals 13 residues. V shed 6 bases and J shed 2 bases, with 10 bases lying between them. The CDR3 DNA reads TGTGCCAGCAGCTCGACTGTTCAAGAGACCCAGTACTTC. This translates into CASSSTVQETQYF.

CDR3 sequence: CASVHSTGGFTEAFF. In nucleotides, the CDR3 is TGTGCCAGCGTCCATTCGACAGGGGGATTCACTGAAGCTTTCTTT. The chain is built from TRBV3-1 (or the pseudogene TRBV3-2) and TRBJ1-1, with 9 bases lining up with TRBD1. The V segment lost 8 bases and the J segment 4 bases; nucleotides outside the gene matches: 11. Germline assignment: CDR1 LGHDT and CDR2 YNNKEL (reference sequence). This CDR3 region has 15 residues.

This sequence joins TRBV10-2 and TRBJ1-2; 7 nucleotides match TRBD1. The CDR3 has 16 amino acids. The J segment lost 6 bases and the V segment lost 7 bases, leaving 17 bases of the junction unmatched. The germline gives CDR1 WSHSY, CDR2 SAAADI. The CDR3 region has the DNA TGCGCCAGCAATATCACCCCCGGGACAGAGAGAAATGGCTACACCTTC. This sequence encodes CASNITPGTERNGYTF.

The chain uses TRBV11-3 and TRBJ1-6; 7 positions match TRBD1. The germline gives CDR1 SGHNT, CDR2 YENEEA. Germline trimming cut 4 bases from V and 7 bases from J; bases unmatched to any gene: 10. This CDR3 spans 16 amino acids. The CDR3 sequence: CASSWKSGTENSPLHF. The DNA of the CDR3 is TGTGCCAGCAGCTGGAAGTCCGGGACAGAAAATTCACCCCTCCACTTT. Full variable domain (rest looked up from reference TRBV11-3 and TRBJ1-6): EAGVVQSPRYKIIEKKQPVAFWCNPISGHNTLYWYLQNLGQGPELLIRYENEEAVDDSQLPKDRFSAERLKGVDSTLKIQPAELGDSAVYLCASSWKSGTENSPLHFGNGTRLTVT.

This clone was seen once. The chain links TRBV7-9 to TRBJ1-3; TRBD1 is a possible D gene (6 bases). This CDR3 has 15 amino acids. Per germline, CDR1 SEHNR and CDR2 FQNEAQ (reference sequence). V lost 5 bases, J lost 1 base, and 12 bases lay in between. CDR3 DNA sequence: TGTGCCAGCAGCCCAGGGGTGTTATCTGGAAACACCATATATTTT. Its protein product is CASSPGVLSGNTIYF. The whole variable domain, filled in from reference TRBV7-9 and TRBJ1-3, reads DTGVSQNPRHKITKRGQNVTFRCDPISEHNRLYWYRQTLGQGPEFLTYFQNEAQLEKSRLLSDRFSAERPKGSFSTLEIQRTEQGDSAMYLCASSPGVLSGNTIYFGEGSWLTVV.